The 9 T cell receptor beta chains listed next were all sequenced from one sample in a study of identical twins. TCRdb called the 5' RACE reads again in MiXCR, with one record for every CDR3 protein. Among fewer than 900,000 distinct CDR3 sequences listed, 21% were seen once. This sample also appeared in a second study, on T cells expressing NK-cell markers.

Sequencing was performed on PBMCs. These receptors came from a young woman in good health.

The rearrangement links TRBV20-1 to TRBJ2-1; 10 bases line up with TRBD2. Per the germline V gene, CDR1 is DFQATT and CDR2 is SNEGSKA (reference sequence). The CDR3 is 14 residues long. V was pared by 2 bases and J by 3 bases, with 1 base of the junction left unmatched. The CDR3 DNA follows: TGCAGTGCTAGACCTAGCGGGGGCTACAATGAGCAGTTCTTC. This translates into CSARPSGGYNEQFF.

The sample holds a few counts of this clonotype. Here the CDR3 DNA reads TGTGCCAGCTCACCCGGGACAGGGGAACACGAGCAGTACTTC. Its translation is CASSPGTGEHEQYF. The chain combines TRBV18 with TRBJ2-7, with TRBD1 matching over 10 bases. The CDR3 is 14 amino acids. CDR1 is KGHSH, CDR2 LQKENI, per germline. With V trimmed by 3 bases and J by 5 bases, 4 bases remained unmatched.

The sample holds a few counts of this clonotype. V usage is TRBV25-1 and J usage is TRBJ2-4; the D call may be TRBD1 or TRBD2 (5 bases each). Trimming shortened V by 4 bases and J by 0 bases, and 13 bases separated the two germline ends. Germline V gene lookup returns CDR1 MGHDK and CDR2 SYGVNS. This CDR3 has 16 residues. CDR3 region: CASSAWDGLAKNIQYF. The CDR3 region has the DNA TGTGCCAGCAGTGCGTGGGACGGCTTAGCCAAAAACATTCAGTACTTC.

The table lists this clonotype with a few counts. The rearrangement joins TRBV10-3 to TRBJ2-1, with 7 nucleotides matching TRBD1. The CDR3 runs to 13 residues. Germline assignment: CDR1 ENHRY and CDR2 SYGVKD. The J segment lost 8 bases and the V segment lost 8 bases, leaving 9 bases of the junction unmatched. The CDR3, as DNA: TGTGCCATCCGCGGGCAGGGGGTTGATGAGCAGTTCTTC. It is translated as CAIRGQGVDEQFF.

The V and J genes are TRBV5-1 and TRBJ2-3; maybe TRBD2 (6 bases). The germline V gene encodes CDR1 SGHRS and CDR2 YFSETQ. The CDR3 loop spans 15 amino acids. The ends were cut back, 4 bases at V and 6 bases at J, with 18 bases in the middle. CDR3 protein: CASSISSAVGDTQYF. CDR3 bases: TGCGCCAGCAGCATCTCTAGCGCGGTGGGGGATACGCAGTATTTT. Looking up the rest from reference TRBV5-1 and TRBJ2-3 gives the full variable domain: KAGVTQTPRYLIKTRGQQVTLSCSPISGHRSVSWYQQTPGQGLQFLFEYFSETQRNKGNFPGRFSGRQFSNSRSEMNVSTLELGDSALYLCASSISSAVGDTQYFGPGTRLTVL.

This clonotype was recorded a few times. The chain combines TRBV6-5 with TRBJ2-5; no clear D gene. Trimming stripped 8 bases from V and 5 bases from J, with 12 bases between. Germline-derived CDR1 and CDR2 are MNHEY and SVGAGI. The CDR3 extends over 12 amino acids. CDR3 loop: CASGTRWETQYF. In nucleotides, the CDR3 is TGTGCCAGCGGAACGCGTTGGGAGACCCAGTACTTC.

This clonotype was detected many times. The V call is TRBV2, the J call TRBJ1-6, with TRBD1 matching over 8 bases. CDR1 SNHLY and CDR2 FYNNEI come from the germline V gene. The ends lost 5 bases at V and 10 bases at J; junction bases unmatched: 4. This CDR3 has 13 residues. The DNA of the CDR3 is TGTGCCAGCAGTCCTGGACAGGGATCACCCCTCCACTTT. Residues: CASSPGQGSPLHF.

The sample holds many counts of this clonotype. The chain carries TRBV20-1 and TRBJ1-2, with D unclear. The CDR3 length is 10 residues. Trimming pared 0 bases from V and 6 bases from J, leaving 2 bases between. CDR1 and CDR2 from the germline V gene are DFQATT and SNEGSKA (reference sequence). In DNA, the CDR3 is TGCAGTGCTAGAGATGATGGCTACACCTTC. Protein: CSARDDGYTF.

The chain recombines TRBV7-9 with TRBJ2-1, with a possible D match to TRBD2 (6 bases). CDR3 length: 15 residues. Deletions cut 4 bases from V and 9 bases from J, with 19 bases between. Germline V lookup: CDR1 SEHNR, CDR2 FQNEAQ (reference sequence). This CDR3 reads CASSSAGLPGPEQFF. The CDR3 DNA reads TGTGCCAGCAGCTCCGCGGGACTCCCAGGGCCTGAGCAGTTCTTC.